A single sample gave rise to the 6 T cell receptor beta chains below, sequenced in a study of blood T cell repertoires in COVID-19 (dated by TCRdb to the early 2020s). Libraries were built with the immunoSEQ multiplex PCR assay. TCRdb stores this immuneACCESS table with in-frame sequences only. Part of the clones is absent; in the studies checked, under half of the shortfall reflects unresolved V genes, and no reason is known for the rest. The sample records 150,000 to 170,000 clones, 75% to 85% of which are singletons. The ten largest make up 9% to 14% of the sample. Sequenced input: peripheral blood. Source of these receptors: a woman aged 55-70 years with COVID-19, enrolled during active disease.

The chain employs TRBV5-1 and TRBJ1-2, with D perhaps matching TRBD1 (6 bases). The germline CDR1 and CDR2 sequences are SGHRS and YFSETQ. V was pared by 0 bases and J by 4 bases, with 10 bases between. The CDR3 consists of 14 residues. The CDR3 here is CASSLGQASYGYTF. DNA for the CDR3: TGCGCCAGCAGCTTGGGACAGGCGTCCTATGGCTACACCTTC.

This clone appeared once. The V gene is TRBV2, the J gene TRBJ1-5; D unclear. The CDR3 is made up of 13 amino acids. Trimming removed 7 bases from V and 3 bases from J, with 10 bases in between. Germline lookup yields CDR1 SNHLY and CDR2 FYNNEI. The CDR3 DNA is TGTGCCAGCACGCGGGGTTACAATCAGCCCCAGCATTTT. Amino acids: CASTRGYNQPQHF.

The chain employs TRBV27 and TRBJ1-1; D is possibly TRBD1 (6 bases). Germline V CDR1 and CDR2: MNHEY, SMNVEV (reference sequence). The CDR3 has 18 residues. Between the trimmed V and J ends, which lost 1 base and 1 base, there was a span of 19 bases. The CDR3 loop is CASSLYGLGQGQNTEAFF. CDR3 nucleotide sequence: TGTGCCAGCAGTTTATATGGGCTAGGGCAGGGGCAGAACACTGAAGCTTTCTTT.

The rearrangement links TRBV5-1 to TRBJ1-1, with TRBD1 matching over 7 bases. The ends lost 2 bases at V and 6 bases at J; junction bases unmatched: 7. The germline CDR1 and CDR2 sequences are SGHRS and YFSETQ. This CDR3 contains 14 residues. This CDR3 reads CASSFPGGQAEAFF. In DNA form, the CDR3 reads TGCGCCAGCAGCTTCCCAGGGGGTCAGGCTGAAGCTTTCTTT.

The V call is TRBV14, the J call TRBJ2-5, with D possibly matching TRBD2 (5 bases). Germline V lookup: CDR1 SGHDN, CDR2 FVKESK. The V end was cut by 3 bases, the J end by 5 bases, with 13 bases between. The CDR3 totals 14 residues. The CDR3, as DNA: TGTGCCAGCAGCCAGTCAGGCCCGGGGGAGACCCAGTACTTC. This encodes CASSQSGPGETQYF.

This sequence joins TRBV6-1 and TRBJ2-1; TRBD1 agrees at 7 bases. The germline gives CDR1 MNHNS, CDR2 SASEGT. This CDR3 is built from 16 residues. V trimming: 3 bases; J trimming: 1 base; junction bases outside the gene matches: 6. CDR3 bases: TGTGCCAGCAGTGACATCGGACAGGCATCCTACAATGAGCAGTTCTTC. It translates to CASSDIGQASYNEQFF.